The clone carrying this TCR beta chain was counted many times. The target antigen is unknown. TCRdb used MiXCR to reprocess the reads, holding one entry per CDR3 protein. Seen here are under 200,000 distinct CDR3 sequences, 9.5% observed once, and the top ten hold approximately 4.3%. Losses at the gene ends were 4 bases for V and 4 bases for J; bases not matched to a gene: 19. Germline CDR1 and CDR2: SEHNR and FQNEAQ (reference sequence). The CDR3 contains 20 residues. These data come from a study of T cell repertoires in cytomegalovirus infection. The overall study: Signatures in public TCR beta sequences pointed to both CMV infection and matching HLA type.

Study-wide points: Cumulated frequencies of public TCR beta families served to identify carriers of CMV plus the relevant HLA.

The clonotype was recovered from a human donor in good health (CMV status not recorded). Some clones in this sample may be carry-over from other donors' samples. This chain uses TRBV7-9 with TRBJ1-5; 10 positions agree with TRBD1. Sequenced material: PBMCs. The CDR3 DNA reads TGTGCCAGCAGCTCCGAGACCGGGACAGGGGACTTCCTTTGGAATCAGCCCCAGCATTTT. Translated: CASSSETGTGDFLWNQPQHF.